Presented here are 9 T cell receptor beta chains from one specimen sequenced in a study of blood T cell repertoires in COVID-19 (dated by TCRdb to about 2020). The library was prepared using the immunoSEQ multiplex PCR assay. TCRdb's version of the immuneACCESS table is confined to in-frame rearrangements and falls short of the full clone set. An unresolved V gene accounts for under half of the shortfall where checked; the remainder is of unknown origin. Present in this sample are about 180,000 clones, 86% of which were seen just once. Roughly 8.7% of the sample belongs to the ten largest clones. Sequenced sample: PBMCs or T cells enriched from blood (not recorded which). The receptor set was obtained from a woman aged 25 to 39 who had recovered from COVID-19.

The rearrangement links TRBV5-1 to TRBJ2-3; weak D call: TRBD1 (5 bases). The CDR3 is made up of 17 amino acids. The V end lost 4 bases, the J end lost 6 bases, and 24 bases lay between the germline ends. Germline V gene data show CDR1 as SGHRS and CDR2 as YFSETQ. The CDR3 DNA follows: TGCGCCAGCAGCCGCCTTTTGTTCCGTGAACAGGCGGATACGCAGTATTTT. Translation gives CASSRLLFREQADTQYF.

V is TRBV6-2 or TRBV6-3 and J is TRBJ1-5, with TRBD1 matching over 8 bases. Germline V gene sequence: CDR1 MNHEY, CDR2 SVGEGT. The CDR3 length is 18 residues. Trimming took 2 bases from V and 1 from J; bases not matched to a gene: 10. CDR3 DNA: TGTGCCAGCAGTTACAATAGACGGACAGGGTTAAGCAATCAGCCCCAGCATTTT. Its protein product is CASSYNRRTGLSNQPQHF.

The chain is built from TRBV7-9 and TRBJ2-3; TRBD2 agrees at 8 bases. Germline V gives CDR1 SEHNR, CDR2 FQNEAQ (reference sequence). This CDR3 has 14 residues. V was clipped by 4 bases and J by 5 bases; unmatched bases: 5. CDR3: CASSYGLAGDTQYF. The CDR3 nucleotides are TGTGCCAGCAGCTACGGACTAGCCGGAGATACGCAGTATTTT.

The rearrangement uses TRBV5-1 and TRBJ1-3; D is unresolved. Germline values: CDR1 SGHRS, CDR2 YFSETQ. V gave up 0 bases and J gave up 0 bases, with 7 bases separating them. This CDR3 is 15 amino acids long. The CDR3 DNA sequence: TGCGCCAGCAGCTTGGGCACATCCTCTGGAAACACCATATATTTT. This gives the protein CASSLGTSSGNTIYF.

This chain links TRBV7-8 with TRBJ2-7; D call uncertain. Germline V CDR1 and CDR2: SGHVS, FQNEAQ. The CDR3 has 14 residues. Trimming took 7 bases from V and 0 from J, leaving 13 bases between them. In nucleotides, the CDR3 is TGTGCCAGCACCGGAGCGAGGATCTCCTACGAGCAGTACTTC. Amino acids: CASTGARISYEQYF.

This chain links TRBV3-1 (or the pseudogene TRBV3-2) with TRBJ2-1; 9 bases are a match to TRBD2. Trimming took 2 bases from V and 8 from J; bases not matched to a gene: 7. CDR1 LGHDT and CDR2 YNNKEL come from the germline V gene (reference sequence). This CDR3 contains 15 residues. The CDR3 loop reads CASSQPGTSRDEQFF. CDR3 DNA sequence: TGTGCCAGCAGCCAACCCGGGACTAGCAGGGATGAGCAGTTCTTC.

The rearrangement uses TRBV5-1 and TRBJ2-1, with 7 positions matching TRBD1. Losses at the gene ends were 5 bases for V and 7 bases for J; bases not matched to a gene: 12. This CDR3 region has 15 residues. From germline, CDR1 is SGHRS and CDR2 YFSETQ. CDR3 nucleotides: TGCGCCAGCAGTCCGGGACAGACCCTTTTGAATGAGCAGTTCTTC. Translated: CASSPGQTLLNEQFF. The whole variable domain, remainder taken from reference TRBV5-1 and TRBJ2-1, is KAGVTQTPRYLIKTRGQQVTLSCSPISGHRSVSWYQQTPGQGLQFLFEYFSETQRNKGNFPGRFSGRQFSNSRSEMNVSTLELGDSALYLCASSPGQTLLNEQFFGPGTRLTVL.

The DNA for the CDR3 is TGTGCCAGTAGTTTTGGCGGGATCGGTACCGGGGAGCTGTTTTTT. This encodes CASSFGGIGTGELFF. V is TRBV19 and J is TRBJ2-2, with D perhaps TRBD2 (6 bases). The CDR3 spans 15 residues. Trimming took 5 bases from V and 5 from J, leaving 15 bases between them. Germline V lookup: CDR1 LNHDA, CDR2 SQIVND (reference sequence).

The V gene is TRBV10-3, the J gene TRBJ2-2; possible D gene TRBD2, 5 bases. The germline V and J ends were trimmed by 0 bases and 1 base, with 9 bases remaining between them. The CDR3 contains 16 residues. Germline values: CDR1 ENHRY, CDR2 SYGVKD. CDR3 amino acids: CAISESTGRNTGELFF. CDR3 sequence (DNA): TGTGCCATCAGTGAGTCGACGGGAAGGAACACCGGGGAGCTGTTTTTT.